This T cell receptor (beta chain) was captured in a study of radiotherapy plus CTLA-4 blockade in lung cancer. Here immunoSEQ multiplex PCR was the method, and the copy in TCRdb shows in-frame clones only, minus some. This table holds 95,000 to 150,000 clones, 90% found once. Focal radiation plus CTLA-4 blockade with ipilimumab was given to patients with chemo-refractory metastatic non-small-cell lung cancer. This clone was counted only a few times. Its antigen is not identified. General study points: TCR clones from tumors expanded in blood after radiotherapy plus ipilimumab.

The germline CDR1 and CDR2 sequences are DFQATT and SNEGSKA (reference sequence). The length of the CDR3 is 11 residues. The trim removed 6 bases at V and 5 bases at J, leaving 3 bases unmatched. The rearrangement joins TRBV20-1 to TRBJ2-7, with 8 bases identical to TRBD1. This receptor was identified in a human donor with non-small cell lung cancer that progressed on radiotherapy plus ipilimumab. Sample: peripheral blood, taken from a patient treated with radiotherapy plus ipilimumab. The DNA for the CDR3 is TGCAGTGCCTGGACAGGGAACGAGCAGTACTTC. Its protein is CSAWTGNEQYF.